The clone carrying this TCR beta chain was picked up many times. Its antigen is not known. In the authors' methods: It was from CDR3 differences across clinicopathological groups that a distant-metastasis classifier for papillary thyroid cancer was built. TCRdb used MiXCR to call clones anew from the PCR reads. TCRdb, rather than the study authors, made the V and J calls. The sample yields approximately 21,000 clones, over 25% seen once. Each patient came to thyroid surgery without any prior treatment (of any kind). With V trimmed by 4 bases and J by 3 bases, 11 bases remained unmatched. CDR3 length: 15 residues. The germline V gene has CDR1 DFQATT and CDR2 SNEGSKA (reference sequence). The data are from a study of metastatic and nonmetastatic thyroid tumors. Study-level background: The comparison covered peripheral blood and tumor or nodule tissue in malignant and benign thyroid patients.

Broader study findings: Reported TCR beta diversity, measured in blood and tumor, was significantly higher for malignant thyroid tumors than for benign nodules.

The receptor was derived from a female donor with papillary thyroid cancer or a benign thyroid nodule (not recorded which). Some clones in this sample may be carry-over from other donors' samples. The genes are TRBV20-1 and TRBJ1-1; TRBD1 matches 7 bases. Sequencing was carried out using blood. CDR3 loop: CSAMRQGGADTEAFF. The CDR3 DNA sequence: TGCAGTGCTATGAGGCAAGGGGGCGCAGACACTGAAGCTTTCTTT.